The rows below give T cell receptor beta chains drawn from one sample of a study of immune heterogeneity within non-small cell lung tumors. TCRdb reprocessed the multiplex PCR reads via MiXCR and lists one record per CDR3 protein. The repertoire holds 15,000 or so distinct CDR3 sequences, with less than 35% as singletons. Sequencing used lung tumor tissue. Source of these receptors: a middle-aged man with non-small cell lung cancer. The CDR3 runs from the conserved cysteine through the conserved F or W. D genes are given only for firm matches. Clone size, where shown, is once, few, many, or a class for clones that have expanded.

d_gene	v_gene	j_gene	abundance	CDR3aa	CDR3nt
NA	TRBV5-1	TRBJ1-2	medium-sized	CASSLAGRNDNYGYTF	TGCGCCAGCAGCTTGGCCGGAAGGAACGATAACTATGGCTACACCTTC
NA	TRBV29-1	TRBJ2-7	many	CSVEGVAIGEQYF	TGCAGCGTTGAGGGAGTGGCCATCGGCGAGCAGTACTTC
TRBD1	TRBV6-2/TRBV6-3	TRBJ2-2	medium-sized	CASSLRGGAITGELFF	TGTGCCAGCAGTCTCAGAGGGGGCGCGATCACCGGGGAGCTGTTTTTT
TRBD2	TRBV25-1	TRBJ2-1	NA	CASSIAGAHEQFF	TGTGCCAGCAGCATAGCGGGAGCCCATGAGCAGTTCTTC
NA	TRBV5-1	TRBJ1-2	medium-sized	CASNTGAGTANYGYTF	TGCGCCAGCAACACTGGCGCGGGGACTGCTAACTATGGCTACACCTTC
NA	TRBV6-1	TRBJ1-5	many	CASSFLTRGDSNQPQHF	TGTGCCAGCAGTTTTTTGACGCGGGGAGATAGCAATCAGCCCCAGCATTTT
NA	TRBV10-2	TRBJ1-5	many	CASTRAGSDQPQHF	TGCGCCAGCACCCGGGCAGGGTCGGATCAGCCCCAGCATTTT
NA	TRBV20-1	TRBJ2-3	few	CSARVASGTDTQYF	TGCAGTGCTAGAGTAGCCAGCGGGACAGATACGCAGTATTTT
NA	TRBV27	TRBJ2-2	few	CASRSGTNTGELFF	TGTGCCAGCAGATCAGGGACCAACACCGGGGAGCTGTTTTTT
TRBD1	TRBV30	TRBJ1-3	medium-sized	CAWSVGTDRNTIYF	TGTGCCTGGAGTGTTGGGACAGACAGAAACACCATATATTTT
NA	TRBV19	TRBJ1-5	NA	CASSLGHELLNQPQHF	TGTGCCAGTAGTTTGGGACACGAACTCCTCAATCAGCCCCAGCATTTT
NA	TRBV10-3	TRBJ1-1	NA	CDISDLGGAVNTEAFF	TGTGACATCAGTGACCTCGGAGGGGCAGTGAACACTGAAGCTTTCTTT
TRBD1	TRBV6-6	TRBJ1-3	many	CASSYSGQGAGNTIYF	TGTGCCAGCAGTTACTCCGGACAGGGGGCTGGAAACACCATATATTTT
TRBD1	TRBV4-1	TRBJ1-2	many	CATRKRDRGEDGYTF	TGCGCCACCCGTAAACGGGACAGGGGAGAAGATGGCTACACCTTC
TRBD1	TRBV12-3/TRBV12-4	TRBJ1-5	NA	CASSFGTGLSNQPQHF	TGTGCCAGCAGTTTCGGGACAGGCCTAAGCAATCAGCCCCAGCATTTT
NA	TRBV7-9	TRBJ2-2	few	CASSPRASGELFF	TGTGCCAGCAGTCCTAGGGCTTCCGGGGAGCTGTTTTTT
NA	TRBV4-2	TRBJ2-1	medium-sized	CASSQEFSEQFF	TGTGCCAGCAGCCAAGAATTCAGTGAGCAGTTCTTC
NA	TRBV12-3/TRBV12-4	TRBJ2-2	medium-sized	CASSLKRANTGELFF	TGTGCCAGCAGTTTAAAGCGGGCGAACACCGGGGAGCTGTTTTTT
NA	TRBV5-6	TRBJ2-6	medium-sized	CASSRGVGLSGANVLTF	TGTGCCAGCAGCAGGGGGGTCGGGCTCTCTGGGGCCAACGTCCTGACTTTC
TRBD2	TRBV3-1	TRBJ2-5	NA	CASSQGGIAGGQETQYF	TGTGCCAGCAGCCAGGGAGGAATAGCGGGAGGGCAAGAGACCCAGTACTTC
NA	TRBV20-1	TRBJ1-1	NA	CSVRAPQVDTEAFF	TGCAGTGTTAGAGCTCCCCAAGTTGACACTGAAGCTTTCTTT
NA	TRBV5-5	TRBJ1-2	many	CASSHRDYGYTF	TGTGCCAGCAGCCACAGGGATTATGGCTACACCTTC
NA	TRBV12-3/TRBV12-4	TRBJ1-5	NA	CASSLGSNQPQHF	TGTGCCAGCAGTTTGGGGAGCAATCAGCCCCAGCATTTT
TRBD1	TRBV6-1	TRBJ1-5	medium-sized	CASSVDRASNQPQHF	TGTGCCAGCAGTGTGGACAGGGCTAGCAATCAGCCCCAGCATTTT
NA	TRBV28	TRBJ2-1	medium-sized	CAGQYGGALDNEQFF	TGTGCCGGACAGTATGGCGGGGCGCTCGACAATGAGCAGTTCTTC
NA	TRBV18	TRBJ2-3	NA	CASSGGIGTDTQYF	TGTGCCAGCTCGGGCGGGATCGGCACAGATACGCAGTATTTT
NA	TRBV11-3	TRBJ2-7	few	CASTRIGYYEQYF	TGTGCCAGCACCCGGATAGGTTACTACGAGCAGTACTTC
NA	TRBV19	TRBJ1-2	many	CASSREAYGYTF	TGTGCCAGTAGTCGGGAGGCCTATGGCTACACCTTC
NA	TRBV4-1	TRBJ1-5	many	CASSQPYWVNQPQHF	TGCGCCAGCAGCCAACCATACTGGGTGAATCAGCCCCAGCATTTT
TRBD1	TRBV20-1	TRBJ1-1	NA	CSAYRQGTEAFF	TGCAGTGCTTACCGACAGGGCACTGAAGCTTTCTTT
TRBD1	TRBV3-1	TRBJ2-1	many	CASSLIPGQGYNEQFF	TGTGCCAGCAGCCTCATCCCGGGACAGGGATACAATGAGCAGTTCTTC
NA	TRBV11-3	TRBJ2-3	NA	CASSLSRVADTQYF	TGTGCCAGCAGCTTATCTCGGGTAGCAGATACGCAGTATTTT
NA	TRBV4-2	TRBJ1-6	many	CASSQITRGYNSPLHF	TGTGCCAGCAGCCAGATTACAAGAGGGTATAATTCACCCCTCCACTTT
NA	TRBV15	TRBJ1-2	medium-sized	CATSRDWNNYGYTF	TGTGCCACCAGCAGAGATTGGAATAACTATGGCTACACCTTC
NA	TRBV6-1	TRBJ2-6	many	CASTPSGANVLTF	TGTGCCAGCACCCCTTCTGGGGCCAACGTCCTGACTTTC
TRBD2	TRBV30	TRBJ2-1	many	CAWSVLAGGLGEQFF	TGTGCCTGGAGTGTACTTGCGGGAGGTTTGGGTGAGCAGTTCTTC
TRBD1	TRBV6-1	TRBJ1-1	many	CASSWTGDGAFF	TGTGCCAGCAGTTGGACAGGGGATGGAGCTTTCTTT
TRBD1	TRBV9	TRBJ2-2	many	CASKAGQGGTGELFF	TGTGCCAGCAAAGCCGGACAGGGGGGCACCGGGGAGCTGTTTTTT
NA	TRBV6-1	TRBJ2-1	many	CASRGAYYNEQFF	TGTGCCAGCAGAGGCGCCTACTACAATGAGCAGTTCTTC
NA	TRBV11-2	TRBJ1-1	few	CASSLSGYAEAFF	TGTGCCAGCAGCTTATCCGGGTACGCTGAAGCTTTCTTT
NA	TRBV2	TRBJ1-6	NA	CASWLRSYNSPLHF	TGTGCCAGCTGGCTCCGCTCCTATAATTCACCCCTCCACTTT
NA	TRBV12-3/TRBV12-4	TRBJ2-3	NA	CASSTGAGDTQYF	TGTGCCAGCAGTACTGGCGCTGGGGATACGCAGTATTTT
TRBD1	TRBV6-5	TRBJ1-2	NA	CASSSGQGGGYTF	TGTGCCAGCAGTTCAGGGCAGGGGGGGGGCTACACCTTC
TRBD1	TRBV7-8	TRBJ2-1	few	CASSLFGTGGAYNEQFF	TGTGCCAGCAGCTTATTTGGGACAGGGGGCGCCTACAATGAGCAGTTCTTC
NA	TRBV7-9	TRBJ2-1	few	CASMMGLEQFF	TGTGCCAGCATGATGGGTCTTGAGCAGTTCTTC
NA	TRBV19	TRBJ1-4	medium-sized	CASSTIQGADEKLFF	TGTGCCAGTAGTACCATACAGGGAGCCGATGAAAAACTGTTTTTT
NA	TRBV11-3	TRBJ2-1	NA	CASSFDMAREQFF	TGTGCCAGCAGCTTCGACATGGCGAGAGAGCAGTTCTTC
TRBD2	TRBV4-3	TRBJ2-7	many	CASSQDLSSGRAGEQYF	TGCGCCAGCAGCCAAGATCTGTCCAGCGGGAGGGCGGGCGAGCAGTACTTC
TRBD2	TRBV12-3/TRBV12-4	TRBJ2-1	many	CASRRTSGSKEQFF	TGTGCCAGCAGGCGGACTAGCGGGAGCAAAGAGCAGTTCTTC
TRBD2	TRBV5-1	TRBJ2-3	many	CASSRLAGGGSTDTQYF	TGCGCCAGCAGCAGACTAGCGGGAGGAGGAAGCACAGATACGCAGTATTTT
NA	TRBV19	TRBJ1-5	few	CASLGTGRWGQPQHF	TGTGCCAGTCTGGGTACGGGGCGTTGGGGTCAGCCCCAGCATTTT
NA	TRBV4-1	TRBJ2-5	NA	CASSQDSGRYQETQYF	TGCGCCAGCAGCCAAGATTCGGGCAGGTACCAAGAGACCCAGTACTTC